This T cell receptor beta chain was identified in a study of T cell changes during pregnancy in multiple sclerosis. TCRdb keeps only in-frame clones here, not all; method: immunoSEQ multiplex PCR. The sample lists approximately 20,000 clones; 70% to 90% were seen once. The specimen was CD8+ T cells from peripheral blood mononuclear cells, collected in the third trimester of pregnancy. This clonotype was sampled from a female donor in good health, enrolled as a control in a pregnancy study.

The CDR3 sequence is CASSQERGVSYEQYF. CDR3 DNA sequence: TGCGCCAGCAGCCAAGAAAGGGGCGTCTCCTACGAGCAGTACTTC. The chain couples TRBV4-1 to TRBJ2-7, with D perhaps TRBD1 (5 bases). From germline, CDR1 is MGHRA and CDR2 YSYEKL. The CDR3 extends over 15 amino acids. The V end lost 0 bases, the J end lost 0 bases, and 9 bases lay between the germline ends.